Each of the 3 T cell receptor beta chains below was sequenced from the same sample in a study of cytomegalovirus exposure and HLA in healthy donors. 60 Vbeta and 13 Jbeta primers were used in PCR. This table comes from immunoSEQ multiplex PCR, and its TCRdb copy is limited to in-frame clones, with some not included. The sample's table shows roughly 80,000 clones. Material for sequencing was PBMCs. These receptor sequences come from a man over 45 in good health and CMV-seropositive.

CDR3 sequence: CASRDKLLTPLHF. The DNA for the CDR3 is TGTGCCAGCAGGGACAAACTATTAACACCCCTCCACTTT. The chain recombines TRBV6-1 with TRBJ1-6; TRBD1 is a possible D gene (5 bases). Germline V gives CDR1 MNHNS, CDR2 SASEGT. This CDR3 is built from 13 residues. V lost 6 bases and J lost 11, with 14 bases in between.

DNA of the CDR3: TGCGCCAGCAGTGACCAGGACAGAACGGGTAAGACTGAAGCTTTCTTT. Its translation: CASSDQDRTGKTEAFF. The V and J genes are TRBV10-1 and TRBJ1-1; a weak D match, TRBD1 (6 bases). V lost 3 bases and J lost 5, with 19 bases in between. The CDR3 covers 16 residues. The germline V gene has CDR1 WNHNN and CDR2 SYGVQD (reference sequence).

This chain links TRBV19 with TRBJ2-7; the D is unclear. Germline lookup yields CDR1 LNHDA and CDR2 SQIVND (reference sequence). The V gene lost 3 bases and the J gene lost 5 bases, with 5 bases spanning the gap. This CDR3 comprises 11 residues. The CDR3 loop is CASSIFDEQYF. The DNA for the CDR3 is TGTGCCAGTAGTATTTTCGACGAGCAGTACTTC.